Below are 23 T cell receptor beta chains sequenced from a single sample in a study of blood T cell repertoires in COVID-19. Assay: immunoSEQ multiplex PCR; the TCRdb copy retains only in-frame clones and omits some. The data show roughly 150,000 clones, about 72% seen once. Specimen: peripheral blood. These receptors originate from a man between 60 and 75 years old who had recovered from COVID-19.

The J gene is TRBJ2-3, the V gene TRBV19, with TRBD1 matching over 9 bases. Germline loops: CDR1 LNHDA, CDR2 SQIVND (reference sequence). There are 15 residues in the CDR3. The V and J ends lost 6 bases and 2 bases, in that order; junction bases with no gene match: 6. The CDR3 DNA follows: TGTGCCAGTAGGGGGACAGGGCGATCCACAGATACGCAGTATTTT. It specifies CASRGTGRSTDTQYF.

The chain employs TRBV5-8 and TRBJ1-6; TRBD1 matches at 7 bases. V lost 6 bases, J lost 7 bases, and 4 bases stayed unmatched. Germline loops: CDR1 SGHTS, CDR2 YDEGEE. The CDR3 runs to 13 residues. For the CDR3, the DNA is TGTGCCAGCAAGGGGGCGTTGAATTCACCCCTCCACTTT. Amino acids: CASKGALNSPLHF.

This clone was seen only a few times. The chain has TRBV27 and TRBJ1-1; no reliable D call. The CDR3 runs to 13 residues. Per germline, CDR1 MNHEY and CDR2 SMNVEV (reference sequence). V was trimmed by 4 bases and J by 5 bases, leaving 11 bases between them. The CDR3 spells CASSSQIGTEAFF. CDR3 in DNA: TGTGCCAGCAGTTCTCAGATCGGGACTGAAGCTTTCTTT.

The CDR3 loop reads CASSKGRSGRLYNEQFF. The CDR3 DNA reads TGTGCCAGCAGCAAGGGAAGAAGCGGGAGGTTATACAATGAGCAGTTCTTC. The chain is built from TRBV21-1 and TRBJ2-1; TRBD2, the table's D call, was not compared with the DNA. TRBV21-1 is listed as a pseudogene. The CDR3 consists of 17 residues.

The V gene is TRBV7-2, the J gene TRBJ2-1; 9 bases match TRBD2. Germline CDR1 reads SGHTA; CDR2 reads FQGNSA. This CDR3 contains 15 residues. Trimming cost V 5 bases and J 4 bases; bases outside gene matches: 6. CDR3 DNA sequence: TGTGCCAGCAGCAGAGCGGGAGGTGAGTACAATGAGCAGTTCTTC. As protein: CASSRAGGEYNEQFF.

The chain recombines TRBV27 with TRBJ2-3, with TRBD2 identical over 15 bases. The ends lost 5 bases at V and 8 bases at J; junction bases unmatched: 8. Germline V CDR1 and CDR2: MNHEY, SMNVEV (reference sequence). The CDR3 loop spans 16 amino acids. The CDR3 DNA is TGTGCCAGCAGTCGGGGACTAGCGGGGGGATTTAGTACGCAGTATTTT. Translation gives CASSRGLAGGFSTQYF.

V gene TRBV19 combines with J gene TRBJ2-3, with TRBD1 identical over 10 bases. CDR1 and CDR2 from the germline V gene are LNHDA and SQIVND (reference sequence). J lost 3 bases, V lost 3 bases, and 0 bases had no gene match. The CDR3 length is 14 residues. This chain's CDR3 is CASSMDRGTDTQYF. The CDR3 region has the DNA TGTGCCAGTAGTATGGACAGGGGGACAGATACGCAGTATTTT.

The chain couples TRBV7-2 to TRBJ2-5; TRBD2 agrees at 12 bases. This CDR3 region has 16 residues. With V trimmed by 1 base and J by 5 bases, 5 bases remained unmatched. The germline V gene has CDR1 SGHTA and CDR2 FQGNSA. The DNA for the CDR3 is TGTGCCAGCAGCTTAGGGCTAGCGGGGGGGCGTGAGACCCAGTACTTC. Its protein product is CASSLGLAGGRETQYF.

V gene TRBV28 combines with J gene TRBJ2-4, with a tentative D call TRBD2 (5 bases). V lost 5 bases, J lost 1 base, and 15 bases lay in between. The CDR3 is 16 amino acids. The V gene's germline CDR1 is MDHEN and CDR2 SYDVKM. CDR3: CASSPPGSRAKNIQYF. DNA for the CDR3: TGTGCCAGCAGTCCCCCGGGAAGTCGGGCCAAAAACATTCAGTACTTC.

This sequence joins TRBV5-1 and TRBJ1-6; D gene ambiguous. The CDR3 has 15 amino acids. Germline V gene lookup returns CDR1 SGHRS and CDR2 YFSETQ. V gave up 0 bases and J gave up 7 bases, with 11 bases separating them. CDR3 DNA: TGCGCCAGCAGCTTGGACCGCGGCACGAATTCACCCCTCCACTTT. Amino acids: CASSLDRGTNSPLHF. Complete variable domain (other parts from reference TRBV5-1 and TRBJ1-6): KAGVTQTPRYLIKTRGQQVTLSCSPISGHRSVSWYQQTPGQGLQFLFEYFSETQRNKGNFPGRFSGRQFSNSRSEMNVSTLELGDSALYLCASSLDRGTNSPLHFGNGTRLTVT.

The chain joins TRBV5-1 to TRBJ2-7; the match to TRBD1 covers 7 bases. J gave up 0 bases and V 4 bases, and 4 bases lay outside the gene matches. Germline V CDR1 and CDR2: SGHRS, YFSETQ. There are 14 residues in the CDR3. In DNA, the CDR3 is TGCGCCAGCAGCCAGGACAGGAACTCCTACGAGCAGTACTTC. It codes for CASSQDRNSYEQYF.

V is TRBV30 and J is TRBJ2-2, with D maybe TRBD2 (5 bases). Trimming removed 1 base from V and 0 bases from J, with 21 bases in between. The CDR3 runs to 19 residues. Germline V lookup: CDR1 GTSNPN, CDR2 SVGIG (reference sequence). The CDR3, as DNA: TGTGCCTGGAGTGAGTTCCGGGCAGGAGGCCTCGCGAACACCGGGGAGCTGTTTTTT. This gives the protein CAWSEFRAGGLANTGELFF.

The chain recombines TRBV3-1 (or the pseudogene TRBV3-2) with TRBJ2-7; 9 bases line up with TRBD2. V lost 4 bases, J lost 2 bases, and 12 bases stayed unmatched. The CDR3 loop spans 17 amino acids. The V gene's germline CDR1 is LGHDT and CDR2 YNNKEL (reference sequence). CDR3 DNA: TGTGCCAGCAGCCCATTTACCCTCGGCGGGGGGGCCTACGAGCAGTACTTC. Protein: CASSPFTLGGGAYEQYF.

The chain links TRBV11-3 to TRBJ2-7, with TRBD1 matching over 9 bases. From germline, CDR1 is SGHNT and CDR2 YENEEA. Trimming cost V 5 bases and J 5 bases; bases outside gene matches: 4. The CDR3 totals 13 residues. The CDR3 sequence is CASSERTGDEQYF. DNA for the CDR3: TGTGCCAGCAGCGAGAGGACAGGGGACGAGCAGTACTTC.

Remarks on this clone: The sample carries other DNA sequences with the same CDR3. The gene calls are TRBV7-2 and TRBJ1-2; D call uncertain. Trimming removed 1 base at V and 2 bases at J, with 8 bases between. In germline, CDR1 is SGHTA, CDR2 FQGNSA. This CDR3 contains 14 residues. CDR3 residues: CASSLGPVNYGYTF. In nucleotides, the CDR3 is TGTGCCAGCAGCTTAGGCCCAGTAAACTATGGCTACACCTTC.

The chain combines TRBV4-2 with TRBJ1-2; 8 bases are shared with TRBD1. The V gene's germline CDR1 is LGHNA and CDR2 YNFKEQ. The length of the CDR3 is 14 residues. V lost 4 bases, J lost 6 bases, and 7 bases stayed unmatched. The CDR3 coding sequence is TGTGCCAGCAGCCTCGGACAGGGTGGGGATGGCTACACCTTC. Translated: CASSLGQGGDGYTF.

The V and J genes are TRBV27 and TRBJ2-5; a weak D match, TRBD1 (5 bases). CDR1 is MNHEY, CDR2 SMNVEV, per germline (reference sequence). V was cut by 6 bases and J by 5 bases, with 19 bases left in between. The CDR3 runs 15 residues. The CDR3 region has the DNA TGTGCCAGCAGCCTCACCCTTCAGGGCTCCGAGACCCAGTACTTC. Amino acids: CASSLTLQGSETQYF.

J is TRBJ2-1 and V is TRBV9; D is perhaps TRBD1 (5 bases). The V end was cut by 0 bases, the J end by 5 bases, with 12 bases between. The CDR3 totals 15 residues. Germline values: CDR1 SGDLS, CDR2 YYNGEE. CDR3 bases: TGTGCCAGCAGCGTAGCCCCGACAGTAAACAATGAGCAGTTCTTC. Translating it yields CASSVAPTVNNEQFF.

The J gene is TRBJ1-1, the V gene TRBV7-2, with TRBD1 identical over 7 bases. Germline CDR1 reads SGHTA; CDR2 reads FQGNSA. There are 13 residues in the CDR3. The trim removed 5 bases at V and 4 bases at J, leaving 4 bases unmatched. CDR3 amino acids: CASSIGGLTEAFF. In DNA form, the CDR3 reads TGTGCCAGCAGCATAGGGGGCCTCACTGAAGCTTTCTTT.

The chain links TRBV6-5 to TRBJ2-3, with TRBD2 as a possible D gene (6 bases). CDR3 size: 15 residues. With 8 bases removed from V and 3 bases from J, the gap between germline ends came to 18 bases. The germline V gene has CDR1 MNHEY and CDR2 SVGAGI. The CDR3 coding sequence is TGTGCCAGCGCTTACCGGGAGTTTACAACAGATACGCAGTATTTT. Its protein is CASAYREFTTDTQYF.

The chain has TRBV7-8 and TRBJ2-1; D is perhaps TRBD1 (5 bases). The CDR3 is 16 residues long. Per germline, CDR1 SGHVS and CDR2 FQNEAQ. V was cut by 7 bases and J by 3 bases, with 19 bases left in between. The chain's CDR3 is CASNSLAGIIYNEQFF. The CDR3 DNA sequence: TGTGCCAGCAACTCCCTGGCAGGGATTATCTACAATGAGCAGTTCTTC.

J is TRBJ2-1 and V is TRBV6-4; 9 bases are shared with TRBD2. The CDR3 has 15 amino acids. J gave up 3 bases and V 5 bases, and 5 bases lay outside the gene matches. CDR1 and CDR2 (germline): MRHNA, SNTAGT. The CDR3 here is CASSFSSGSYNEQFF. The CDR3 DNA reads TGTGCCAGCAGTTTCAGTAGCGGGAGCTACAATGAGCAGTTCTTC.

This chain uses TRBV5-5 with TRBJ2-7, with 7 bases lining up with TRBD2. Trimming removed 0 bases from V and 0 bases from J; junction bases left unmatched: 3. The CDR3 consists of 15 residues. Germline lookup yields CDR1 SGHKS and CDR2 YYEKEE (reference sequence). The DNA for the CDR3 is TGTGCCAGCAGCTTGGGACGGACTAGCTCCTACGAGCAGTACTTC. It yields the protein CASSLGRTSSYEQYF. The variable domain in full, completed from reference TRBV5-5 and TRBJ2-7, reads DAGVTQSPTHLIKTRGQQVTLRCSPISGHKSVSWYQQVLGQGPQFIFQYYEKEERGRGNFPDRFSARQFPNYSSELNVNALLLGDSALYLCASSLGRTSSYEQYFGPGTRLTVT.